This is a list of T cell receptor beta chains from one sample in a study of T cell repertoires in cytomegalovirus infection. TCRdb redid the calling of the reads with MiXCR, one entry per CDR3 protein. The sample consists of 90,000 to 120,000 distinct CDR3 sequences, less than 25% of them appearing once. What was sequenced was CD8+ T cells from PBMCs. Receptor source: a human donor in good health (CMV status not recorded). Some clones in this sample may be carry-over from other donors' samples. Each CDR3 is given without its conserved first and last residue.

>TRBV6-5
ASSYGWGGNSPLH
>TRBV19
ASSADYRDGQAF
>TRBV4-3
ASSPGLAGVYEQY
>TRBV11-2
ASSPNGYEQY
>TRBV20-1
SAREIALNTGELF
>TRBV7-2
ASSLEGGSSSYEQY
>TRBV20-1
SARTSGDLNIQY
>TRBV7-8
ASSLRDRGYDTEAF
>TRBV6-2/TRBV6-3
ASKAIPGFVKNTEAF
>TRBV7-2
ASSLARLAGVPGELF
>TRBV9
ASSAWGQGSGNTIY
>TRBV6-2/TRBV6-3
ASGQSRTGELF
>TRBV28
ASSPRIGTEAF
>TRBV23-1
ASSQYPRIGLAGGPPYNEQF
>TRBV28
ASSDPGTSTNEKLF
>TRBV12-3/TRBV12-4
ASSLGPAGELF
>TRBV5-1
ASSVSGGNTEAF
>TRBV20-1
SASDEGKLF
>TRBV4-3
ASSQGWESTDTQY
>TRBV2
AIPRGGGPLLYEQY
>TRBV7-9
ASSSIQPMNTEAF
>TRBV20-1
SATPPIFRVLTYNEQF
>TRBV7-2
ASSLVRRGEQF
>TRBV7-6
ASSPNRDGHSYEQY
>TRBV10-3
AISAGTGGTNEKLF
>TRBV28
ASTSDRSYEQY
>TRBV28
ASSLADSKLF
>TRBV28
ASSLRQGARETQY
>TRBV30
AWSRGATDGAF
>TRBV19
ASSILGSGNTIY
>TRBV12-3/TRBV12-4
ASRFSSGRVGTDTQY
>TRBV6-2/TRBV6-3
ASSSLAGGDTGELF
>TRBV7-6
ASSQLAGQETQY
>TRBV6-6
ASSLVQRDNYGYT
>TRBV19
ASSIAAGRSVAF
>TRBV7-9
ASSLAGTGSHEQY
>TRBV12-3/TRBV12-4
ASSLHGQPQH
>TRBV7-2
ASSSITGQGFGPEELF
>TRBV7-9
ASSFTLAGGDREQY
>TRBV14
ASSPGQQY
>TRBV7-4
ASSPFRGGSKNIQY
>TRBV29-1
SVSSSKATQY
>TRBV6-6
ASSYPQGAGTEAF
>TRBV5-1
ASSTVRTGNQIIAKNIQY
>TRBV13
ASSLEGVVGEQY
>TRBV20-1
SARDGQLNEKLF
>TRBV9
ASSVDGGPYEQY
>TRBV29-1
SVTRPVGNEQY
>TRBV19
ASSGQGSGANVLT
>TRBV20-1
SAKNSGPNQETQY
>TRBV4-1
ASSPLETAELF
>TRBV6-6
ASSYATPNYGYT
>TRBV6-5
ASRPWDRGDQPQH
>TRBV20-1
SARDGSGANTGELF